This TCR beta chain emerged from a study of T cells in Graves' hyperthyroidism and ophthalmopathy. RNA transcripts provided the source from which TCR beta CDR3 regions were amplified. The study used the HTBI primer set for a first-round RT-PCR of the TCR CDR3. MiXCR, applied by TCRdb to the multiplex PCR reads, yields one record per CDR3 protein. Of 620,000 or so distinct CDR3 sequences in the sample, roughly 15% were seen once. In the case of this clonotype: Antigen unknown.

Study-wide results and caveats: Researchers report that a 13 V-J model separated ophthalmopathy from stable hyperthyroidism. Blood also contained most expanded thyroid clonotypes above 0.001.

Per germline, CDR1 DFQATT and CDR2 SNEGSKA (reference sequence). V was shortened by 1 base and J by 4 bases, with 11 bases between the two germline ends. The CDR3 totals 15 residues. The source material was blood. This clonotype was sampled from a woman aged 45 to 65 with Graves' ophthalmopathy. The chain is built from TRBV20-1 and TRBJ1-6; no reliable D call. The CDR3 sequence is CSARVFGQYNSPLHF. CDR3 DNA sequence: TGCAGTGCTAGAGTATTTGGGCAGTATAATTCACCCCTCCACTTT.